This T cell receptor beta chain derives from a study of Tregs in tolerant kidney transplant recipients (dated by TCRdb to the late 2010s). In terms of the full investigation: The transplants used related donors along with nonmyeloablative bone marrow transplantation, and in the human trials mixed chimerism was transient. Before combined kidney and bone marrow transplantation, this study identified donor-specific regulatory T cells using TCRbeta sequencing and then followed those same cells after transplant. The paper's findings and limits, for the study overall: Donor-specific Treg expansion was found to exceed global Treg expansion in tolerant patients, suggesting antigen-driven rather than nonspecific expansion. The study was limited by small patient numbers, and the findings need validation in larger populations and under other immunosuppression protocols. Expanding Tregs with activated donor B cells appeared to identify the most biologically relevant and donor-specific TCRbeta repertoire. Although technical replication error seemed to be minimal, the question of biological reproducibility was not addressed directly. PCR primers changed over time for some patients, so nucleotide-level comparison across those patients' samples was not possible.

For TCRbeta CDR3 sequencing, genomic DNA was extracted from sorted cells using the QIAGEN DNeasy Blood and Tissue Kit. High-throughput TCRbeta CDR3 sequencing was carried out commercially through immunoSEQ, with PCR amplification with bias correction and internal controls included. For the original study's pipeline: Unique productive TCRbeta sequences were defined by CDR3 nucleotide sequence when primers matched and otherwise by CDR3 amino acid sequence together with Vbeta and Jbeta genes. To correct sorting error, sequences shared between sorted populations at a frequency ratio of 2:1 or less were removed; the rest were assigned to the higher population. A sequence counted as donor-reactive if, in CFSE-low cells, the sequence had a frequency of at least 0.01% and was expanded at least 5-fold compared with unstimulated cells. Repertoire divergence was quantified by Jensen-Shannon divergence calculated from the top 100 TCRbeta sequences ranked by frequency. For samples with multiple sequencing runs, sorting error was corrected separately for each run before the runs were pooled. TCRdb's version of the immuneACCESS table is confined to in-frame rearrangements and falls short of the full clone set. An unresolved V gene accounts for under half of the shortfall where checked; the remainder is of unknown origin. V and J calls and clone size are as listed in that table; D and trimming were resolved from the DNA. Here the sample has some 66,000 clones; roughly 92% occur a single time. The ten largest make up 10% to 11% of the sample.

Sample time point, as interpreted from the label and publication: blood sample drawn before combined kidney and bone marrow transplant. Thawed PBMCs were FACS-sorted into unstimulated Tregs (CD4+CD25+CD127-), CD4+ non-Tregs (CD4+CD25-), CD4 cells and CD8 cells. A few combined kidney and bone marrow transplant recipients from the ITN036ST trial were included as patients, and samples were available only from these trial subjects. Healthy control blood was processed to PBMCs with a Ficoll density gradient and then cryopreserved, whereas patient PBMCs were collected both before and after transplant. As concerns this clone: Its antigen is currently not known. Nothing much larger sits one base from this clone, and base qualities are not available.

The trim is 0 bases for V and 1 base for J, with a gap of 10 bases between the germline ends. From the cysteine up to the phenylalanine, the CDR3 has a length of 15 residues. The retained sequence is limited to the CDR3, 45 bases, with the frame set at the first base. The germline V gene sets CDR1 to SGHDT and CDR2 to YYEEEE. The chain is made from TRBV5-6 and TRBJ1-2; no D segment can be confidently identified. The sample consisted of CD8+ T cells from blood, taken before the transplant. The TCR sequence derives from a human donor who received a combined kidney and bone marrow transplant. The CDR3 here reads CASSLAPGNNYGYTF. The nucleotides read TGTGCCAGCAGCTTGGCCCCGGGGAATAACTATGGCTACACCTTC. Outside the CDR3, residues come from the reference TRBV5-6 and TRBJ1-2 proteins, so the full variable domain is: DAGVTQSPTHLIKTRGQQVTLRCSPKSGHDTVSWYQQALGQGPQFIFQYYEEEERQRGNFPDRFSGHQFPNYSSELNVNALLLGDSALYLCASSLAPGNNYGYTFGSGTRLTVV.